The source of this TCR beta chain is a study of control samples from healthy donors and cancer patients (dated by TCRdb to 2020 to 2021). Relative to germline, V is 0 bases shorter and J is 0 bases shorter, with 24 bases between their ends. Looking up the germline V gene (reference sequence) yields CDR1 LGHDT and CDR2 YNNKEL. The CDR3, from cysteine to phenylalanine, totals 20 residues. Just the 60-base CDR3 DNA is kept, in frame starting at base 1. The protocol used for the library was the immunoSEQ multiplex PCR assay. In TCRdb, the immuneACCESS table is reduced to in-frame sequences with V and J assigned. These tables do not hold every clone; where another copy was compared, an unresolved V gene accounts for under half, and the others remain unexplained. The sample records 140,000 or so clones, roughly nine tenths of which are singletons. The top ten clonotypes cover less than 5.5% of the sample.

This clone appeared a single time. Its antigen specificity is not known. Within one base of it there is no much larger clone, and no base qualities were kept. The chain uses TRBV3-1 (or the pseudogene TRBV3-2) and TRBJ2-7; the D gene is perhaps TRBD1, from 5 matching bases. The sample comprised blood. This TCR was recovered from a man younger than 40 in good health. The CDR3: CASSQDTDRTLLLSSYEQYF. At the DNA level, the sequence is TGTGCCAGCAGCCAAGATACAGACAGAACCCTACTCCTTAGCTCCTACGAGCAGTACTTC.